Presented here are 28 T cell receptor beta chains from one specimen sequenced in a study of control samples from healthy donors and cancer patients. Profiling relied on immunoSEQ multiplex PCR, and the TCRdb table lists in-frame clones only, not all of them. The sample shows 200,000 to 250,000 clones, about 93% of them seen only once. The specimen was blood. The receptors were gathered from a man aged 50-59 years in good health.

This clone was counted a few times. Other DNA sequences within the sample encode an identical CDR3. V is TRBV5-1 and J is TRBJ2-5, with D unclear. The CDR3 has 11 residues. The V end was cut by 2 bases, the J end by 1 base, with 0 bases between. Germline-derived CDR1 and CDR2 are SGHRS and YFSETQ. The CDR3 loop reads CASSFQETQYF. As DNA, the CDR3 is TGCGCCAGCAGCTTCCAAGAGACCCAGTACTTC.

This clone was found once. The chain joins TRBV7-9 to TRBJ1-1; D unclear. The CDR3 spans 13 residues. Per the germline V gene, CDR1 is SEHNR and CDR2 is FQNEAQ (reference sequence). The V and J ends lost 5 bases and 4 bases respectively, with 11 bases between them. The CDR3 region has the DNA TGTGCCAGCAGCCCCAGTAGGGCCACTGAAGCTTTCTTT. This gives the protein CASSPSRATEAFF.

The chain uses TRBV5-5 and TRBJ2-7; no clear D. Germline CDR1 is SGHKS and CDR2 is YYEKEE (reference sequence). Trimming took 0 bases from V and 6 from J, leaving 10 bases between them. This CDR3 contains 13 residues. The CDR3 DNA reads as TGTGCCAGCAGCTTGGGGGTAGGGCTCGAGCAGTACTTC. Its protein is CASSLGVGLEQYF.

In this sample, this clone turned up once. The J gene is TRBJ1-1, the V gene TRBV7-3; D remains ambiguous. The germline V gene has CDR1 SGHTA and CDR2 FQGTGA. This CDR3 region has 13 residues. Trimming pared 5 bases from V and 1 base from J, leaving 8 bases between. In nucleotides, the CDR3 is TGTGCCAGCAGCCCGACCGCGAACACTGAAGCTTTCTTT. Amino acid sequence: CASSPTANTEAFF.

CDR3 amino acids: CASSPPGVHNEKLFF. CDR3 in DNA: TGTGCCAGCTCACCTCCCGGAGTTCATAATGAAAAACTGTTTTTT. The V gene is TRBV18, the J gene TRBJ1-4; D call uncertain. Trimming shortened V by 3 bases and J by 4 bases, and 12 bases separated the two germline ends. The CDR3 totals 15 residues. Germline loops: CDR1 KGHSH, CDR2 LQKENI.

The chain carries TRBV12-3 or TRBV12-4 and TRBJ2-7; no definite D call. The CDR3 runs to 13 residues. Trimming took 3 bases from V and 5 from J, leaving 11 bases between them. The CDR3 protein is CASSFRGDDEQYV. CDR3 nucleotides: TGTGCCAGCAGTTTTCGAGGCGATGACGAGCAGTACGTC.

The chain links TRBV29-1 to TRBJ2-4; 13 nucleotides agree with TRBD2. Per germline, CDR1 SQVTM and CDR2 ANQGSEA. Trimming removed 7 bases from V and 15 bases from J; junction bases left unmatched: 9. The CDR3 is 12 amino acids. The CDR3 DNA follows: TGCAGCGCCGGGACTAGCGGGGCTAGTTCGTACTTC. Translating it yields CSAGTSGASSYF.

This clone was picked up a small number of times. The chain has TRBV4-3 and TRBJ1-1; TRBD1 is a possible D gene (6 bases). This CDR3 is 21 amino acids long. The V gene's germline CDR1 is LGHNA and CDR2 YSLEER. V gave up 0 bases and J gave up 3 bases, with 29 bases separating them. CDR3 sequence reads: CASSQDCRPPSTVGGHTEAFF. CDR3 DNA: TGCGCCAGCAGCCAAGATTGTCGTCCTCCCTCCACGGTAGGGGGACACACTGAAGCTTTCTTT.

V and J are TRBV7-9 and TRBJ1-2, with a weak D call TRBD1 (5 bases). Germline-derived CDR1 and CDR2 are SEHNR and FQNEAQ (reference sequence). This CDR3 is 13 amino acids long. V lost 6 bases and J lost 3, with 11 bases in between. The CDR3 is CASSLTADYGYTF. The CDR3 nucleotides are TGTGCCAGCAGTCTGACAGCAGACTATGGCTACACCTTC. Together with reference TRBV7-9 and TRBJ1-2, the CDR3 gives the full variable domain: DTGVSQNPRHKITKRGQNVTFRCDPISEHNRLYWYRQTLGQGPEFLTYFQNEAQLEKSRLLSDRFSAERPKGSFSTLEIQRTEQGDSAMYLCASSLTADYGYTFGSGTRLTVV.

This chain's CDR3 is CASSPDRFYQPQHF. DNA of the CDR3: TGTGCCAGCAGCCCAGATCGCTTCTACCAGCCCCAGCATTTT. The chain uses TRBV7-2 and TRBJ1-5; D unclear. The CDR3 loop spans 14 amino acids. Germline CDR1 is SGHTA and CDR2 is FQGNSA. V was shortened by 5 bases and J by 7 bases, with 15 bases between the two germline ends.

The rearrangement links TRBV18 to TRBJ2-6; TRBD1 matches at 7 bases. CDR3 length: 17 amino acids. Trimming at V came to 3 bases and at J to 0 bases, leaving 5 bases not matched to a gene. Germline V gene lookup returns CDR1 KGHSH and CDR2 LQKENI. CDR3 nucleotide sequence: TGTGCCAGCTCACCTACAGGGGCGAACTCTGGGGCCAACGTCCTGACTTTC. Amino acids: CASSPTGANSGANVLTF.

The V gene is TRBV7-2, the J gene TRBJ2-1; 7 bases align to TRBD1. V dropped 2 bases and J dropped 3; count of bases not matched to a gene: 4. The germline gives CDR1 SGHTA, CDR2 FQGNSA. The CDR3 has 15 residues. The CDR3 bases are TGTGCCAGCAGCTTAAGGGGGCAGGTCTACAATGAGCAGTTCTTC. Protein sequence: CASSLRGQVYNEQFF.

The chain has TRBV5-1 and TRBJ2-1, with D unclear. The CDR3 is made up of 12 amino acids. Germline values: CDR1 SGHRS, CDR2 YFSETQ. Trimming took 7 bases from V and 5 from J, leaving 10 bases between them. DNA for the CDR3: TGCGCCAGCGGTACCGGAAACAATGAGCAGTTCTTC. It yields the protein CASGTGNNEQFF.

The rearrangement uses TRBV25-1 and TRBJ1-6; 7 bases are shared with TRBD1. The CDR3 has 15 residues. Trimming at V came to 4 bases and at J to 9 bases, leaving 9 bases not matched to a gene. CDR1 and CDR2 from the germline V gene are MGHDK and SYGVNS. The CDR3 here is CASSGPGQRPSPLHF. The CDR3 nucleotides read TGTGCCAGCAGTGGTCCGGGACAGCGGCCTTCACCCCTCCACTTT.

The rearrangement joins TRBV5-4 to TRBJ1-1; 8 bases align to TRBD1. Germline CDR1 is SGHNT and CDR2 is YYREEE (reference sequence). V trimming: 3 bases; J trimming: 1 base; junction bases outside the gene matches: 5. CDR3 size: 15 residues. The CDR3 bases are TGTGCCAGCAGCTGGACCGGGACAGGGAACACTGAAGCTTTCTTT. Amino acid sequence: CASSWTGTGNTEAFF.

This clone was observed once. This sequence joins TRBV3-1 (or the pseudogene TRBV3-2) and TRBJ2-5; D not certain. Trimming left V 2 bases short and J 5 bases short, with 9 bases between. Per the germline V gene, CDR1 is LGHDT and CDR2 is YNNKEL (reference sequence). CDR3 size: 13 residues. The CDR3 DNA sequence: TGTGCCAGCAGCCAACAGCGTGGGGAGACCCAGTACTTC. The encoded protein is CASSQQRGETQYF.

CDR3 residues: CASNPLAGGTDTQYF. The DNA of the CDR3 is TGCGCCAGCAACCCCCTAGCGGGGGGGACAGATACGCAGTATTTT. The rearrangement links TRBV5-1 to TRBJ2-3; 12 bases are shared with TRBD2. The V gene's germline CDR1 is SGHRS and CDR2 YFSETQ. This CDR3 is built from 15 residues. Trimming took 6 bases from V and 3 from J; bases not matched to a gene: 5.

The rearrangement links TRBV27 to TRBJ1-6, with D maybe TRBD1 (6 bases). CDR1 MNHEY and CDR2 SMNVEV come from the germline V gene (reference sequence). V dropped 2 bases and J dropped 0 bases, with 20 bases sitting between them. This CDR3 is 20 amino acids long. The CDR3 nucleotides are TGTGCCAGCAGTTTAAGACCCGCACAGGGAGGGAGCTCCTATAATTCACCCCTCCACTTT. Protein product: CASSLRPAQGGSSYNSPLHF.

This clone occurred once. This specimen includes other DNA sequences encoding the same CDR3. The rearrangement links TRBV5-1 to TRBJ1-3; 7 bases line up with TRBD1. Germline V lookup: CDR1 SGHRS, CDR2 YFSETQ. After removal of 3 bases from V and 0 bases from J, the junction contained 3 bases not matched to a gene. The CDR3 totals 15 residues. This chain's CDR3 is CASSSTGDSGNTIYF. The CDR3 region has the DNA TGCGCCAGCAGCTCAACAGGGGACTCTGGAAACACCATATATTTT.

This chain joins TRBV18 and TRBJ2-3; 7 nucleotides match TRBD1. CDR3 length: 15 residues. With 4 bases clipped from V and 5 bases from J, the junction kept 9 bases outside the gene matches. From germline, CDR1 is KGHSH and CDR2 LQKENI. The CDR3 protein is CASSRTGTAQDTQYF. The CDR3 DNA sequence: TGTGCCAGCTCACGCACTGGGACAGCCCAAGATACGCAGTATTTT.

The chain combines TRBV11-2 with TRBJ2-7; TRBD1 is a possible D gene (5 bases). The V gene's germline CDR1 is SGHAT and CDR2 FQNNGV. This CDR3 has 14 residues. V dropped 0 bases and J dropped 3 bases, with 9 bases sitting between them. The DNA for the CDR3 is TGTGCCAGCAGCTTAGACCAGGGCCACTACGAGCAGTACGTC. Protein: CASSLDQGHYEQYV.

The V and J genes are TRBV19 and TRBJ1-1; no clear D. The CDR3 extends over 15 amino acids. V dropped 3 bases and J dropped 3 bases, with 14 bases sitting between them. Germline values: CDR1 LNHDA, CDR2 SQIVND (reference sequence). The chain's CDR3 is CASSILLGGDTEAFF. In DNA, the CDR3 is TGTGCCAGTAGTATCCTTTTGGGCGGGGACACTGAAGCTTTCTTT.

The chain joins TRBV12-3 or TRBV12-4 to TRBJ2-7; 8 bases map to TRBD1. The CDR3 has 13 amino acids. V gave up 3 bases and J gave up 4 bases; unmatched junction bases: 2. CDR3 DNA sequence: TGTGCCAGCAGTTTGGGACAGGATTACGAGCAGTACTTC. This gives the protein CASSLGQDYEQYF.

V gene TRBV5-6 combines with J gene TRBJ1-6; TRBD1 matches at 7 bases. Germline V lookup: CDR1 SGHDT, CDR2 YYEEEE. The length of the CDR3 is 17 residues. The V and J ends lost 0 bases and 4 bases, in that order; junction bases with no gene match: 7. This chain's CDR3 is CASSLVAPGQYNSPLHF. The CDR3, as DNA: TGTGCCAGCAGCTTGGTCGCCCCGGGACAGTATAATTCACCCCTCCACTTT.

The gene calls are TRBV28 and TRBJ2-7; perhaps D is TRBD1 or TRBD2 (5 bases each). V was cut by 5 bases and J by 6 bases, with 14 bases left in between. The CDR3 loop spans 13 amino acids. Germline lookup yields CDR1 MDHEN and CDR2 SYDVKM. The CDR3 region is CASSLPGTGEQYV. In nucleotides, the CDR3 is TGTGCCAGCAGTCTGCCAGGGACGGGCGAGCAGTACGTC.

The rearrangement uses TRBV27 and TRBJ1-4, with 9 bases matching TRBD1. The CDR3 sequence is 15 residues long. From germline, CDR1 is MNHEY and CDR2 SMNVEV (reference sequence). After removal of 3 bases from V and 6 bases from J, the junction contained 5 bases not matched to a gene. The CDR3 is CASSFSGTGYEKLFF. The CDR3 DNA reads TGTGCCAGCAGTTTTTCCGGGACAGGGTATGAAAAACTGTTTTTT.

This chain connects TRBV18 to TRBJ2-7, with 10 bases fitting TRBD2. Unmatched junction bases numbered 6, after V lost 3 bases and J lost 1 base. This CDR3 has 16 residues. The germline gives CDR1 KGHSH, CDR2 LQKENI. CDR3 amino acids: CASSPEGTSVSYEQYV. In DNA form, the CDR3 reads TGTGCCAGCTCACCCGAAGGGACTAGCGTTTCCTACGAGCAGTACGTC.

V and J are TRBV5-1 and TRBJ2-3; D is undetermined. Trimming took 2 bases from V and 5 from J, leaving 12 bases between them. CDR3 length: 14 residues. Germline assignment: CDR1 SGHRS and CDR2 YFSETQ. The CDR3 protein is CASSFGDSQDTQYF. As DNA, the CDR3 is TGCGCCAGCAGCTTCGGAGACTCCCAAGATACGCAGTATTTT.